The TCR beta chain described here comes from a study of shared clonotypes between healthy human individuals. General study findings and limits: Sampling was confined to blood; repertoires within tissues likely differ. It was the few donors that limited the genetic and exposure-history diversity represented.

In replicate PCRs of unsorted PBMC, approximately 310 ng DNA, roughly 30,000 T cell genomes, was used. Sequencing of unsorted PBMC DNA was carried out using ten immunoSEQ deep assay plates. The method was immunoSEQ multiplex PCR; TCRdb's version includes in-frame clones alone and lacks a portion of them. Of roughly 480,000 clones listed, around 80% are singletons. Germline CDR1 SGHDN, CDR2 FVKESK. The CDR3 has 15 residues. Trimming took off 1 base at V and 3 bases at J, with 13 bases between the two ends. Concerning this clone: What it recognizes is unknown.

Sample: PBMCs. The genes are TRBV14 and TRBJ2-7; D not certain. The origin of this receptor is a woman in her thirties or forties in good health. Some clones in this sample may be carry-over from other donors' samples. CDR3 nucleotides: TGTGCCAGCAGCCAAGGCTCTGGCGGATTCTACGAGCAGTACTTC. Protein: CASSQGSGGFYEQYF.